The next 17 T cell receptor beta chains were all read from a single sample in a study of shared clonotypes between healthy human individuals. Method: immunoSEQ multiplex PCR; TCRdb's copy keeps in-frame clones and lacks some. The repertoire holds hundreds of thousands of clones, with around 75% as singletons. The sample taken for sequencing was PBMCs. The receptors shown here come from a woman between 40 and 55 years old in good health. Some clones in this sample may be carry-over from other donors' samples.

V is TRBV5-6 and J is TRBJ2-1; D unresolved. The CDR3 extends over 16 amino acids. Germline CDR1 SGHDT, CDR2 YYEEEE. Trimming took 4 bases from V and 0 from J, leaving 14 bases between them. CDR3 region: CASSARSTHSYNEQFF. In nucleotides, the CDR3 is TGTGCCAGCAGCGCTAGATCAACCCACTCCTACAATGAGCAGTTCTTC.

The chain joins TRBV5-1 to TRBJ2-3; 10 bases are a match to TRBD1. This CDR3 is 15 amino acids long. The germline CDR1 and CDR2 sequences are SGHRS and YFSETQ. J lost 6 bases, V lost 4 bases, and 8 bases had no gene match. CDR3 sequence (DNA): TGCGCCAGCAGCATCGGACAGGGGGTCTTTGATACGCAGTATTTT. This sequence encodes CASSIGQGVFDTQYF.

This chain connects TRBV29-1 to TRBJ2-3; the match to TRBD2 covers 8 bases. V shed 4 bases, J shed 0 bases, and the junction held 6 bases outside the gene matches. CDR1 is SQVTM and CDR2 is ANQGSEA in the germline V gene. The CDR3 length is 15 residues. CDR3 DNA sequence: TGCAGCGTTGCCCGGACTAGCCGTAGCACAGATACGCAGTATTTT. Amino acids: CSVARTSRSTDTQYF.

The V call is TRBV10-3, the J call TRBJ2-7; a weak D match, TRBD1 (5 bases). V was cut by 5 bases and J by 3 bases, with 20 bases left in between. The CDR3 is 16 residues long. Germline loops: CDR1 ENHRY, CDR2 SYGVKD. CDR3 in amino acids: CAISYAATGFSYEQYF. CDR3 nucleotide sequence: TGTGCCATCAGTTACGCAGCAACAGGTTTTAGCTACGAGCAGTACTTC.

As for this clone: Other DNA variants within this sample encode the same CDR3. J is TRBJ1-4 and V is TRBV5-1; possible D gene TRBD1, 6 bases. This CDR3 comprises 14 residues. V was pared by 0 bases and J by 7 bases, with 10 bases between. CDR1 and CDR2 from the germline V gene are SGHRS and YFSETQ. This CDR3 reads CASSLVEGGEKLFF. In DNA form, the CDR3 reads TGCGCCAGCAGCTTGGTCGAAGGGGGTGAAAAACTGTTTTTT. The full variable domain, with the rest looked up from reference TRBV5-1 and TRBJ1-4, is KAGVTQTPRYLIKTRGQQVTLSCSPISGHRSVSWYQQTPGQGLQFLFEYFSETQRNKGNFPGRFSGRQFSNSRSEMNVSTLELGDSALYLCASSLVEGGEKLFFGSGTQLSVL.

CDR3 nucleotides: TGTGCCAGCAGTACCCAGACAGGGAGGAAGCAGTACTTC. Its translation: CASSTQTGRKQYF. This chain connects TRBV6-5 to TRBJ2-7, with D possibly matching TRBD1 (7 bases). CDR3 length: 13 residues. From germline, CDR1 is MNHEY and CDR2 SVGAGI. Trimming took off 5 bases at V and 8 bases at J, with 16 bases between the two ends.

The genes are TRBV5-8 and TRBJ1-3, with D uncertain. This CDR3 is 12 amino acids long. The V end was cut by 1 base, the J end by 3 bases, with 2 bases between. Germline V lookup: CDR1 SGHTS, CDR2 YDEGEE. The CDR3 DNA follows: TGTGCCAGCAGCTTGCGTGGAAACACCATATATTTT. Encoded protein: CASSLRGNTIYF.

J is TRBJ1-2 and V is TRBV28; D is possibly TRBD1 (5 bases). Germline V lookup: CDR1 MDHEN, CDR2 SYDVKM. The CDR3 runs 13 residues. V lost 1 base and J 7 bases, leaving 10 bases between the germline ends. The DNA for the CDR3 is TGTGCCAGCAGTTTATTGTCCCAGGGTGGCTACACCTTC. It is translated as CASSLLSQGGYTF.

The chain recombines TRBV5-1 with TRBJ2-7, with 10 bases matching TRBD2. The CDR3 totals 15 residues. Trimming cost V 4 bases and J 7 bases; bases outside gene matches: 11. Germline V gives CDR1 SGHRS, CDR2 YFSETQ. Written as DNA, the CDR3 is TGCGCCAGCAGCAGGACTAGCGGCTTGGAGGGGGAGCAGTACTTC. It codes for CASSRTSGLEGEQYF.

The chain has TRBV4-3 and TRBJ2-3; 13 bases fit TRBD2. The CDR3 spans 15 residues. The junction had 5 bases not matched to a gene; V was cut back by 5 bases and J by 6 bases. Germline V CDR1 and CDR2: LGHNA, YSLEER. In DNA, the CDR3 is TGCGCCAGCAGCGGACTAGCGGGAGTTAGTGATACGCAGTATTTT. Its protein is CASSGLAGVSDTQYF.

This clone was found a few times. J is TRBJ1-5 and V is TRBV10-3, with TRBD1 matching 7 bases. Germline lookup yields CDR1 ENHRY and CDR2 SYGVKD. The CDR3 length is 15 residues. The junction had 9 bases not matched to a gene; V was cut back by 10 bases and J by 0 bases. In nucleotides, the CDR3 is TGTGCCACACAAGAAACAGGGGATAGCAATCAGCCCCAGCATTTT. It translates to CATQETGDSNQPQHF.

This clone was recorded at least ten times. The chain couples TRBV11-2 to TRBJ1-2; 7 bases agree with TRBD1. With 5 bases clipped from V and 8 bases from J, the junction kept 5 bases outside the gene matches. The CDR3 spans 12 residues. Per germline, CDR1 SGHAT and CDR2 FQNNGV. In DNA form, the CDR3 reads TGTGCCAGCAGCCCCCCAGGGGGAGGCTACACCTTC. Translated: CASSPPGGGYTF.

The chain combines TRBV30 with TRBJ2-1; 9 nucleotides agree with TRBD2. CDR1 GTSNPN and CDR2 SVGIG come from the germline V gene (reference sequence). V shed 7 bases, J shed 8 bases, and the junction held 12 bases outside the gene matches. The CDR3 extends over 14 amino acids. In nucleotides, the CDR3 is TGTGCCTCCCCCCGTAGTAGCGGGAGTGATGAGCAGTTCTTC. Protein sequence: CASPRSSGSDEQFF. The full variable domain, in which reference TRBV30 and TRBJ2-1 provide the parts outside the CDR3, is SQTIHQWPATLVQPVGSPLSLECTVEGTSNPNLYWYRQAAGRGLQLLFYSVGIGQISSEVPQNLSASRPQDRQFILSSKKLLLSDSGFYLCASPRSSGSDEQFFGPGTRLTVL.

The V gene is TRBV5-1, the J gene TRBJ1-1; D might be TRBD1 (5 bases). CDR3 length equals 13 residues. V lost 9 bases and J 3 bases, leaving 15 bases between the germline ends. Germline CDR1 and CDR2: SGHRS and YFSETQ. CDR3 bases: TGCGCCAACAAAGAACAGGTTTACACTGAAGCTTTCTTT. This gives the protein CANKEQVYTEAFF. The variable domain in full, with the rest retrieved from reference TRBV5-1 and TRBJ1-1, is KAGVTQTPRYLIKTRGQQVTLSCSPISGHRSVSWYQQTPGQGLQFLFEYFSETQRNKGNFPGRFSGRQFSNSRSEMNVSTLELGDSALYLCANKEQVYTEAFFGQGTRLTVV.

The V call is TRBV11-2, the J call TRBJ1-5; D unclear. The CDR3 covers 15 residues. With 1 base removed from V and 1 base from J, the gap between germline ends came to 8 bases. CDR1 and CDR2 (germline): SGHAT, FQNNGV. CDR3 bases: TGTGCCAGCAGCTTAGGGACGGTGAGCAATCAGCCCCAGCATTTT. This codes for CASSLGTVSNQPQHF.

V and J are TRBV6-5 and TRBJ2-3, with D perhaps given as TRBD1 or TRBD2 (5 bases each). CDR1 and CDR2 from the germline V gene are MNHEY and SVGAGI. The CDR3 spans 14 residues. Trimming took 4 bases from V and 3 from J, leaving 11 bases between them. The CDR3 DNA sequence: TGTGCCAGCAGTTGGTCAGGGAGAACAGATACGCAGTATTTT. This codes for CASSWSGRTDTQYF.

The genes are TRBV30 and TRBJ2-6; D gene unclear. Trimming shortened V by 7 bases and J by 2 bases, and 9 bases separated the two germline ends. CDR1 is GTSNPN and CDR2 is SVGIG in the germline V gene (reference sequence). The CDR3 length is 13 residues. The CDR3, as DNA: TGTGCCTCCACACCAGCTGGGGCCAACGTCCTGACTTTC. This gives the protein CASTPAGANVLTF. Drawing the rest from reference TRBV30 and TRBJ2-6, the complete variable domain is SQTIHQWPATLVQPVGSPLSLECTVEGTSNPNLYWYRQAAGRGLQLLFYSVGIGQISSEVPQNLSASRPQDRQFILSSKKLLLSDSGFYLCASTPAGANVLTFGAGSRLTVL.